Each of the 27 T cell receptor beta chains below was sequenced from the same sample in a study of OX40 agonist ivuxolimab in advanced cancers. Measured with immunoSEQ multiplex PCR; TCRdb has only the in-frame clones, and not every one. The data show 35,000 to 40,000 clones, 60% to 85% seen once. The source material was CD4+ or CD8+ T cells sorted from blood, sampled in a trial of the OX40 agonist ivuxolimab. The receptors stem from an adult with an advanced solid tumor such as melanoma, head and neck, liver or kidney cancer.

The rearrangement joins TRBV27 to TRBJ2-7, with D hard to call. Germline V gene data show CDR1 as MNHEY and CDR2 as SMNVEV (reference sequence). V was trimmed by 5 bases and J by 0 bases, leaving 20 bases between them. This CDR3 spans 17 amino acids. The CDR3 bases are TGTGCCAGCAGTCCCCTCAAATACAAAATCAGCTCCTACGAGCAGTACTTC. Its protein product is CASSPLKYKISSYEQYF.

This chain uses TRBV5-1 with TRBJ1-6; 9 bases map to TRBD1. Germline CDR1 is SGHRS and CDR2 is YFSETQ. The CDR3 sequence is 14 residues long. With V trimmed by 0 bases and J by 10 bases, 2 bases remained unmatched. CDR3 sequence reads: CASSLGTGESPLHF. In DNA, the CDR3 is TGCGCCAGCAGCTTGGGGACAGGGGAGTCACCCCTCCACTTT.

V gene TRBV2 combines with J gene TRBJ2-5; 14 bases fit TRBD2. Germline CDR1 is SNHLY and CDR2 is FYNNEI. V was clipped by 5 bases and J by 4 bases; unmatched bases: 9. CDR3 length: 17 residues. The CDR3, as DNA: TGTGCCAGCAGTCTTATAGGACTAGCGGGGGGCCTAGAGACCCAGTACTTC. Amino acid sequence: CASSLIGLAGGLETQYF.

V and J are TRBV15 and TRBJ2-7; 7 bases map to TRBD1. This CDR3 is 15 amino acids long. V shed 2 bases, J shed 0 bases, and the junction held 4 bases outside the gene matches. The germline CDR1 and CDR2 sequences are LNHNV and YYDKDF (reference sequence). Written as DNA, the CDR3 is TGTGCCACCAGCAGAAGCCGGGACAGCTCCTACGAGCAGTACGTC. Its protein is CATSRSRDSSYEQYV.

The chain carries TRBV30 and TRBJ2-5; 7 bases fit TRBD2. V lost 5 bases, J lost 4 bases, and 1 base stayed unmatched. This CDR3 is 11 amino acids long. Germline V CDR1 and CDR2: GTSNPN, SVGIG (reference sequence). The CDR3 DNA reads TGTGCCTGGGGGGAGGGAGAGACCCAGTACTTC. Its protein product is CAWGEGETQYF.

The chain recombines TRBV5-1 with TRBJ1-4; D gene ambiguous. This CDR3 region has 15 residues. The germline V gene has CDR1 SGHRS and CDR2 YFSETQ. The V gene lost 2 bases and the J gene lost 2 bases, with 10 bases spanning the gap. The CDR3 sequence is CASSLRADTNEKLFF. The CDR3 region has the DNA TGCGCCAGCAGCTTAAGGGCGGACACTAATGAAAAACTGTTTTTT.

The chain is built from TRBV2 and TRBJ1-6, with 7 nucleotides matching TRBD1. Germline assignment: CDR1 SNHLY and CDR2 FYNNEI. The CDR3 is 14 amino acids. V was pared by 8 bases and J by 5 bases, with 6 bases of the junction left unmatched. The CDR3, as DNA: TGTGCCAGCGGTTCGACAGGGAATAATTCACCCCTCCACTTT. Translation: CASGSTGNNSPLHF.

The chain couples TRBV7-6 to TRBJ2-3; possibly TRBD1 or TRBD2 for D (5 bases each). The length of the CDR3 is 14 residues. Germline lookup yields CDR1 SGHVS and CDR2 FNYEAQ. The V and J ends lost 3 bases and 1 base respectively, with 8 bases between them. Here the CDR3 DNA reads TGTGCCAGCAGCTTTGTGGGGGGCACAGATACGCAGTATTTT. Protein: CASSFVGGTDTQYF.

This chain links TRBV6-4 with TRBJ1-2, with TRBD1 as a possible D gene (5 bases). This CDR3 comprises 13 residues. Trimming pared 0 bases from V and 5 bases from J, leaving 7 bases between. Germline CDR1 and CDR2: MRHNA and SNTAGT. This CDR3 is CASSDSRQYGYTF. Here the CDR3 DNA reads TGTGCCAGCAGTGACTCGAGACAGTATGGCTACACCTTC.

The CDR3 spells CASSQELDRDGLTGELFF. CDR3 bases: TGCGCCAGCAGCCAGGAACTGGACAGGGATGGGCTTACCGGGGAGCTGTTTTTT. The chain carries TRBV4-1 and TRBJ2-2; 8 bases agree with TRBD1. The germline gives CDR1 MGHRA, CDR2 YSYEKL. V was pared by 3 bases and J by 5 bases, with 14 bases of the junction left unmatched. The CDR3 covers 18 residues.

This clone has a single count. The chain is built from TRBV4-2 and TRBJ2-5, with TRBD2 matching 11 bases. The J segment lost 4 bases and the V segment lost 1 base, leaving 5 bases of the junction unmatched. Germline V lookup: CDR1 LGHNA, CDR2 YNFKEQ. The CDR3 runs to 16 residues. The CDR3 DNA sequence: TGTGCCAGCAGCCAAGCGCCTAGCGGGGGGAGAGAGACCCAGTACTTC. This gives the protein CASSQAPSGGRETQYF.

This chain joins TRBV5-1 and TRBJ1-2, with 7 bases identical to TRBD1. CDR1 SGHRS and CDR2 YFSETQ come from the germline V gene. The CDR3 covers 15 residues. With 4 bases clipped from V and 4 bases from J, the junction kept 10 bases outside the gene matches. In DNA, the CDR3 is TGCGCCAGCAGCACAACAGGGGAGGCGGTCTATGGCTACACCTTC. Translated: CASSTTGEAVYGYTF.

This chain connects TRBV4-1 to TRBJ2-3, with a weak D call TRBD1 (6 bases). The V gene lost 8 bases and the J gene lost 2 bases, with 14 bases spanning the gap. CDR1 and CDR2 (germline): MGHRA, YSYEKL. This CDR3 has 14 residues. This chain's CDR3 is CASGLTGFTDTQYF. The CDR3 DNA sequence: TGCGCCAGCGGCCTAACAGGGTTCACAGATACGCAGTATTTT.

The chain joins TRBV29-1 to TRBJ1-2, with D unclear. Germline CDR1 SQVTM, CDR2 ANQGSEA. Trimming pared 7 bases from V and 3 bases from J, leaving 12 bases between. The CDR3 is made up of 12 amino acids. The DNA for the CDR3 is TGCAGCGCCGAGGGCCAGGACTATGGCTACACCTTC. Amino acids: CSAEGQDYGYTF.

The chain combines TRBV7-2 with TRBJ1-1, with 7 bases aligning to TRBD1. This CDR3 comprises 13 residues. V trimming: 5 bases; J trimming: 6 bases; junction bases outside the gene matches: 6. Germline loops: CDR1 SGHTA, CDR2 FQGNSA. CDR3 sequence reads: CASSTQGTAEAFF. DNA of the CDR3: TGTGCCAGCAGCACACAGGGGACGGCTGAAGCTTTCTTT.

The rearrangement links TRBV5-1 to TRBJ2-4, with TRBD1 matching 9 bases. The trim removed 1 base at V and 0 bases at J, leaving 11 bases unmatched. Germline CDR1 and CDR2: SGHRS and YFSETQ. The CDR3 has 19 amino acids. The CDR3 sequence: CASSLWGTGTDLAKNIQYF. DNA for the CDR3: TGCGCCAGCAGCTTGTGGGGGACAGGGACAGATCTAGCCAAAAACATTCAGTACTTC.

The CDR3 protein is CASSLRGSSYGYTF. CDR3 nucleotide sequence: TGTGCCAGCAGTTTAAGAGGGTCCTCCTATGGCTACACCTTC. The V call is TRBV28, the J call TRBJ1-2; D not resolved. The CDR3 length is 14 residues. Per germline, CDR1 MDHEN and CDR2 SYDVKM. The ends were cut back, 2 bases at V and 4 bases at J, with 11 bases in the middle.

The chain employs TRBV5-1 and TRBJ1-1; unclear D gene. The CDR3 is 14 amino acids. Germline V gene data show CDR1 as SGHRS and CDR2 as YFSETQ. V was pared by 0 bases and J by 6 bases, with 12 bases between. CDR3 region: CASSLGGSGSEAFF. The CDR3 bases are TGCGCCAGCAGCTTGGGGGGTTCTGGGTCTGAAGCTTTCTTT.

Of note for this clone: In the same sample, other DNA sequences code for this CDR3. The rearrangement uses TRBV2 and TRBJ1-2; TRBD1 matches at 9 bases. V gave up 6 bases and J gave up 1 base; unmatched junction bases: 6. Germline CDR1 reads SNHLY; CDR2 reads FYNNEI. This CDR3 has 15 residues. CDR3 loop: CASSMGQGGNYGYTF. The CDR3 DNA follows: TGTGCCAGCAGCATGGGACAGGGAGGTAACTATGGCTACACCTTC.

This sequence joins TRBV20-1 and TRBJ2-7, with a tentative D call TRBD2 (6 bases). CDR3 size: 11 residues. V lost 6 bases to trimming and J lost 3 bases, with 9 bases between them. The germline V gene encodes CDR1 DFQATT and CDR2 SNEGSKA (reference sequence). The chain's CDR3 is CSAGGDYEQYV. The CDR3 DNA reads as TGCAGTGCAGGAGGGGACTACGAGCAGTACGTC.

The chain joins TRBV6-1 to TRBJ2-7, with D unclear. The CDR3 contains 13 residues. Trimming took 5 bases from V and 7 from J, leaving 15 bases between them. In germline, CDR1 is MNHNS, CDR2 SASEGT. CDR3 nucleotides: TGTGCCAGCAGTTGGCAGCCCTACGCTGAGCAGTACGTC. Amino acids: CASSWQPYAEQYV.

This chain joins TRBV9 and TRBJ1-1; 9 bases agree with TRBD1. The germline CDR1 and CDR2 sequences are SGDLS and YYNGEE. The CDR3 spans 15 residues. V lost 3 bases to trimming and J lost 1 base; unmatched junction nucleotides: 4. In DNA form, the CDR3 reads TGTGCCAGCAGCGCCGGACAGGGGCGGAACACTGAAGCTTTCTTT. Protein product: CASSAGQGRNTEAFF.

The V and J genes are TRBV2 and TRBJ1-1; no reliable D call. Trimming shortened V by 6 bases and J by 0 bases, and 11 bases separated the two germline ends. The germline V gene encodes CDR1 SNHLY and CDR2 FYNNEI. This CDR3 has 14 amino acids. CDR3 DNA: TGTGCCAGCAGCCCCGGGCCGCTGAACACTGAAGCTTTCTTT. Translated, it gives CASSPGPLNTEAFF.

V usage is TRBV9 and J usage is TRBJ2-7, with D unresolved. Germline CDR1 SGDLS, CDR2 YYNGEE. The CDR3 sequence is 13 residues long. Trimming removed 0 bases from V and 6 bases from J, with 10 bases in between. The DNA of the CDR3 is TGTGCCAGCAGCGTAGGGGGTGGGCCCGAGCAGTACTTC. Translation: CASSVGGGPEQYF.

The chain employs TRBV30 and TRBJ2-7, with 11 nucleotides matching TRBD1. The length of the CDR3 is 16 residues. After removal of 0 bases from V and 3 bases from J, the junction contained 7 bases not matched to a gene. The germline V gene encodes CDR1 GTSNPN and CDR2 SVGIG (reference sequence). This chain's CDR3 is CAWSVPHGTGGYEQYF. The CDR3 DNA is TGTGCCTGGAGTGTACCGCACGGGACAGGGGGCTACGAGCAGTACTTC.

This chain connects TRBV5-1 to TRBJ2-4; no clear D. The CDR3 runs to 12 residues. V dropped 2 bases and J dropped 6 bases, with 6 bases sitting between them. Germline V gene sequence: CDR1 SGHRS, CDR2 YFSETQ. The CDR3 loop is CASSFGGNIQYF. The DNA for the CDR3 is TGCGCCAGCAGCTTCGGCGGAAACATTCAGTACTTC.

This clone was seen a few times. The rearrangement uses TRBV18 and TRBJ1-1; D perhaps matches TRBD1 (5 bases). With 3 bases removed from V and 3 bases from J, the gap between germline ends came to 8 bases. CDR3 size: 13 residues. Germline V lookup: CDR1 KGHSH, CDR2 LQKENI. The CDR3 DNA reads TGTGCCAGCTCACCGACAGAATACACTGAAGCTTTCTTT. It yields the protein CASSPTEYTEAFF. The full variable domain, its missing parts supplied by reference TRBV18 and TRBJ1-1, is NAGVMQNPRHLVRRRGQEARLRCSPMKGHSHVYWYRQLPEEGLKFMVYLQKENIIDESGMPKERFSAEFPKEGPSILRIQQVVRGDSAAYFCASSPTEYTEAFFGQGTRLTVV.